Below, 7 T cell receptor beta chains from the same sample are listed, as sequenced in a study of T-cell reconstitution after alpha-beta-depleted transplantation in children. Unique molecular identifiers were used in preparing the TCRbeta library. TCRdb reprocessed the PCR reads with MiXCR, giving one entry per CDR3 protein. The sample contains fewer than 750,000 distinct CDR3 sequences, about 23% of which appear only once. This specimen was PBMCs, mostly from graft donor cells, taken 360 days after TCRalphabeta/CD19-depleted stem cell transplant. Receptor source: a boy younger than two who had a stem cell transplant for acute myeloid leukemia, so the T cells may come from the graft donor.

In this sample, this clonotype turned up a few times. This rearrangement joins TRBV5-6 to TRBJ1-5; a weak D match, TRBD1 (5 bases). Trimming pared 2 bases from V and 5 bases from J, leaving 11 bases between. Germline V gene data show CDR1 as SGHDT and CDR2 as YYEEEE. This CDR3 has 14 amino acids. CDR3 region: CASSFRDGYQPQHF. The DNA of the CDR3 is TGTGCCAGCAGCTTCCGGGACGGGTATCAGCCCCAGCATTTT.

The sample holds many counts of this clonotype. The V call is TRBV7-2, the J call TRBJ2-5; D tentatively fits TRBD1 or TRBD2 (5 bases each). Trimming cost V 1 base and J 5 bases, with 8 bases left between them. Germline values: CDR1 SGHTA, CDR2 FQGNSA. The CDR3 spans 13 residues. The CDR3 reads CASSLGRDETQYF. CDR3 nucleotide sequence: TGTGCCAGCAGCTTAGGCAGGGACGAGACCCAGTACTTC.

This clonotype turned up a few times. The rearrangement joins TRBV20-1 to TRBJ2-1, with D possibly being TRBD1 (5 bases). The V gene's germline CDR1 is DFQATT and CDR2 SNEGSKA (reference sequence). The CDR3 length is 15 residues. The V and J ends lost 0 bases and 10 bases respectively, with 19 bases between them. As DNA, the CDR3 is TGCAGTGCTAGAGAAGTAGGGGTCGCAACTCGGGAGCAGTTCTTC. This translates into CSAREVGVATREQFF.

The chain employs TRBV5-1 and TRBJ2-3, with D possibly TRBD1 on 5 matching bases. The CDR3 totals 17 residues. With 6 bases removed from V and 1 base from J, the gap between germline ends came to 21 bases. Germline V gene data show CDR1 as SGHRS and CDR2 as YFSETQ. CDR3: CASTGRQPPTRTDTQYF. The CDR3 DNA follows: TGCGCCAGCACTGGTAGACAGCCGCCTACCCGCACAGATACGCAGTATTTT.

The chain joins TRBV19 to TRBJ2-2, with unresolved D. CDR3 length: 12 amino acids. The germline gives CDR1 LNHDA, CDR2 SQIVND (reference sequence). V was cut by 7 bases and J by 3 bases, with 6 bases left in between. The DNA for the CDR3 is TGTGCCAGTATCCGAGACACCGGGGAGCTGTTTTTT. Translation gives CASIRDTGELFF.

Ten or more counts support this clonotype. This chain joins TRBV20-1 and TRBJ2-3; D is possibly TRBD2 (7 bases). CDR1 is DFQATT, CDR2 SNEGSKA, per germline (reference sequence). The CDR3 runs to 11 residues. The V end was cut by 3 bases, the J end by 11 bases, with 12 bases between. This CDR3 is CSASPGGGQYF. The DNA of the CDR3 is TGCAGTGCTAGTCCGGGGGGCGGGCAGTATTTT.

Points on this clonotype: At one end, the junction sequence differs from germline, possibly due to a read error. The chain is built from TRBV4-3 and TRBJ1-5; no clear D. This CDR3 contains 13 residues. Germline values: CDR1 LGHNA, CDR2 YSLEER. In DNA form, the CDR3 reads TGCGCCAGCAGCCAAGATAGCAGTCAGCCCCAGCATTTT. As protein: CASSQDSSQPQHF.